The TCR beta chain under discussion was sequenced for a study of cytomegalovirus exposure and HLA in healthy donors. The CDR3 length is 14 residues. CDR1 and CDR2 (germline): SGHRS, YFSETQ. Trimming shortened V by 2 bases and J by 3 bases, and 11 bases separated the two germline ends. Profiling relied on immunoSEQ multiplex PCR, and the TCRdb table lists in-frame clones only, not all of them. Of 140,000 or so clones listed, approximately 88% are singletons. In the case of this clone: Its target is unknown.

Notes on the study in general: Cytomegalovirus association was listed for approximately 150 TCR beta chains. Rare TCR sequences dominated, though some public TCRs recurred in many donors.

A 120-subject validation cohort, separate from the approximately 670-subject first cohort, supplied the donors. This clonotype originated in a man in his late teens or twenties in good health and CMV-seropositive. What was sequenced was PBMCs. V usage is TRBV5-1 and J usage is TRBJ1-1; TRBD1 might be the D (6 bases). The CDR3 bases are TGCGCCAGCAGCTTTGGGGGCGCGGACACTGAAGCTTTCTTT. This gives the protein CASSFGGADTEAFF.